This TCR beta chain emerged from a study of blood T cell repertoires in COVID-19. Study-wide background: The samples span acute and convalescent COVID-19 from the United States, Italy and Spain. PBMCs, B-cell-depleted T cells, or T cells provided the cDNA or gDNA that made up the material.

In the original workflow: Amplified reference gene primers provided the basis for estimating nucleated cell counts. The table came from immunoSEQ multiplex PCR; TCRdb's copy has only in-frame clones and leaves some out. V and J calls plus clone size are reproduced from that table; the DNA served to infer D and trimming. The sample includes 120,000 or so clones, about 80% of them seen just once. V trimming: 2 bases; J trimming: 0 bases; junction bases outside the gene matches: 3. This CDR3 contains 16 residues. The germline V gene has CDR1 MNHEY and CDR2 SMNVEV (reference sequence). The receptor's source is a man between 65 and 85 years old with acute or convalescent COVID-19. The rearrangement uses TRBV27 and TRBJ2-5; TRBD2 aligns across 10 bases. Sample: peripheral blood. The chain's CDR3 is CASSLGSGGDQETQYF. The CDR3 nucleotides read TGTGCCAGCAGTTTAGGAAGCGGGGGGGACCAAGAGACCCAGTACTTC.